A single sample is the source of the 18 T cell receptor beta chains below, sequenced in a study of technical replicates of blood from several donors. Method: immunoSEQ multiplex PCR; TCRdb's copy keeps in-frame clones and lacks some. The top ten clones hold around 3% of a sample with 55,000 to 75,000 clones, around 96% of them seen once. The sample taken for sequencing was PBMCs. These receptors were taken from a human donor in good health. Some clones in this sample may be carry-over from other donors' samples.

The V and J genes are TRBV2 and TRBJ1-6, with unresolved D. The CDR3 length is 15 residues. Germline values: CDR1 SNHLY, CDR2 FYNNEI. The V end lost 7 bases, the J end lost 0 bases, and 10 bases lay between the germline ends. DNA for the CDR3: TGTGCCAGCACCCCAGATCGCTCCTATAATTCACCCCTCCACTTT. This sequence encodes CASTPDRSYNSPLHF. Complete variable domain (other parts from reference TRBV2 and TRBJ1-6): EPEVTQTPSHQVTQMGQEVILRCVPISNHLYFYWYRQILGQKVEFLVSFYNNEISEKSEIFDDQFSVERPDGSNFTLKIRSTKLEDSAMYFCASTPDRSYNSPLHFGNGTRLTVT.

This chain uses TRBV29-1 with TRBJ1-2; no clear D. The CDR3 contains 11 residues. Trimming removed 3 bases from V and 4 bases from J, with 6 bases in between. The V gene's germline CDR1 is SQVTM and CDR2 ANQGSEA. The DNA for the CDR3 is TGCAGCGTTGATGGCAGCTATGGCTACACCTTC. This translates into CSVDGSYGYTF.

V usage is TRBV7-6 and J usage is TRBJ2-6; 7 positions match TRBD1. The junction had 8 bases not matched to a gene; V was cut back by 5 bases and J by 4 bases. The CDR3 has 16 residues. Germline lookup yields CDR1 SGHVS and CDR2 FNYEAQ. CDR3 DNA sequence: TGTGCCAGCAGCCGACAGGGTTCTATGGGGGCCAACGTCCTGACTTTC. This sequence encodes CASSRQGSMGANVLTF.

V usage is TRBV7-7 and J usage is TRBJ2-6; weak D call: TRBD2 (6 bases). Germline-derived CDR1 and CDR2 are SSHAT and FNYEAQ (reference sequence). V was pared by 5 bases and J by 4 bases, with 21 bases between. The CDR3 loop spans 18 amino acids. The CDR3 reads CASSPGFGGTTGANVLTF. The CDR3 nucleotides read TGTGCCAGCAGCCCGGGGTTTGGGGGGACCACAGGGGCCAACGTCCTGACTTTC.

The chain couples TRBV5-8 to TRBJ2-7; tentative D call: TRBD2 (7 bases). Germline V gene data show CDR1 as SGHTS and CDR2 as YDEGEE. V lost 7 bases and J lost 6, with 17 bases in between. The CDR3 has 13 residues. The CDR3 loop is CASGLGGAAEQYF. CDR3 DNA: TGTGCCAGCGGTCTGGGGGGGGCGGCCGAGCAGTACTTC.

A note on this clone: An end of the junction differs from the germline gene, which may be a read error. The V gene is TRBV4-2, the J gene TRBJ2-7, with 9 bases identical to TRBD2. The length of the CDR3 is 16 residues. The germline CDR1 and CDR2 sequences are LGHNA and YNFKEQ. CDR3 protein: CVSSQASSGGTYEQYF. CDR3 coding DNA: TGTGTCAGCAGCCAAGCGAGTAGCGGGGGAACCTACGAGCAGTACTTC.

The gene calls are TRBV7-3 and TRBJ2-2; D might be TRBD2 (5 bases). This CDR3 has 14 amino acids. Trimming took 5 bases from V and 3 from J, leaving 10 bases between them. Germline CDR1 reads SGHTA; CDR2 reads FQGTGA. The CDR3 reads CASSAGLDTGELFF. CDR3 nucleotides: TGTGCCAGCAGCGCCGGACTCGACACCGGGGAGCTGTTTTTT. The whole variable domain, filled in from reference TRBV7-3 and TRBJ2-2, reads GAGVSQTPSNKVTEKGKYVELRCDPISGHTALYWYRQSLGQGPEFLIYFQGTGAADDSGLPNDRFFAVRPEGSVSTLKIQRTERGDSAVYLCASSAGLDTGELFFGEGSRLTVL.

The rearrangement uses TRBV4-3 and TRBJ2-7, with D possibly TRBD1 on 5 matching bases. Trimming left V 0 bases short and J 6 bases short, with 15 bases between. The germline V gene encodes CDR1 LGHNA and CDR2 YSLEER. The length of the CDR3 is 15 residues. Written as DNA, the CDR3 is TGCGCCAGCAGCCAAGAATGGGCAGGGATTAGCGAGCAGTACTTC. This sequence encodes CASSQEWAGISEQYF.

CDR3 sequence: CASSLTKAGRGRYEQFF. Written as DNA, the CDR3 is TGTGCCAGCAGCTTAACCAAAGCGGGCCGAGGAAGGTATGAGCAGTTCTTC. The chain has TRBV7-2 and TRBJ2-1; tentative D call: TRBD2 (6 bases). Germline V gene data show CDR1 as SGHTA and CDR2 as FQGNSA. This CDR3 is 17 amino acids long. V dropped 2 bases and J dropped 8 bases, with 22 bases sitting between them.

The V gene is TRBV7-6, the J gene TRBJ2-7, with a weak D call TRBD2 (5 bases). This CDR3 has 17 amino acids. V was pared by 0 bases and J by 0 bases, with 15 bases between. The germline gives CDR1 SGHVS, CDR2 FNYEAQ. The DNA of the CDR3 is TGTGCCAGCAGCTTAGCGTCCCTAGCCTCTAGCTCCTACGAGCAGTACTTC. It is translated as CASSLASLASSSYEQYF.

This clone was picked up a small number of times. The chain employs TRBV18 and TRBJ1-3, with D hard to call. V was pared by 6 bases and J by 4 bases, with 16 bases between. Germline CDR1 reads KGHSH; CDR2 reads LQKENI. The CDR3 is 15 amino acids. CDR3 amino acids: CASSPKKSGGNTIYF. The DNA for the CDR3 is TGTGCCAGCTCGCCCAAGAAATCGGGAGGAAACACCATATATTTT.

The chain joins TRBV30 to TRBJ2-3; TRBD2 aligns across 10 bases. The ends lost 2 bases at V and 0 bases at J; junction bases unmatched: 8. The germline V gene has CDR1 GTSNPN and CDR2 SVGIG (reference sequence). The CDR3 extends over 17 amino acids. Here the CDR3 reads CAWSFTSGTLSTDTQYF. CDR3 DNA: TGTGCCTGGAGTTTTACTAGCGGGACCCTCAGCACAGATACGCAGTATTTT.

The chain joins TRBV29-1 to TRBJ2-3, with TRBD2 matching over 10 bases. Losses at the gene ends were 5 bases for V and 2 bases for J; bases not matched to a gene: 10. CDR1 SQVTM and CDR2 ANQGSEA come from the germline V gene. This CDR3 contains 16 residues. CDR3 coding DNA: TGCAGCGTTAAAGGGGTAGCGGGAGGATTCACAGATACGCAGTATTTT. This codes for CSVKGVAGGFTDTQYF.

V gene TRBV13 combines with J gene TRBJ1-1; maybe TRBD1 (5 bases). The CDR3 is 12 residues long. The germline gives CDR1 PRHDT, CDR2 FYEKMQ (reference sequence). V gave up 5 bases and J gave up 6 bases, with 10 bases separating them. CDR3 sequence reads: CASSATGAEAFF. CDR3 nucleotide sequence: TGTGCCAGCAGCGCCACGGGGGCTGAAGCTTTCTTT.

The rearrangement links TRBV6-6 to TRBJ2-7; 7 nucleotides line up with TRBD1. The length of the CDR3 is 13 residues. Germline-derived CDR1 and CDR2 are MNHNY and SVGAGI (reference sequence). V lost 6 bases to trimming and J lost 7 bases; unmatched junction nucleotides: 9. CDR3 nucleotide sequence: TGTGCCAGCAGCGGTCGTAGGGGGCATGAGCAGTACTTC. It yields the protein CASSGRRGHEQYF.

Only a few counts were recorded for this clone. The chain recombines TRBV6-5 with TRBJ1-2, with unresolved D. The CDR3 sequence is 14 residues long. Germline V gene lookup returns CDR1 MNHEY and CDR2 SVGAGI. V shed 6 bases and J shed 4 bases, with 15 bases lying between them. Written as DNA, the CDR3 is TGTGCCAGCAGGCAATCCGAGGCAGCCTATGGCTACACCTTC. This gives the protein CASRQSEAAYGYTF.

The chain recombines TRBV6-1 with TRBJ1-1; 7 positions match TRBD1. The J segment lost 7 bases and the V segment lost 2 bases, leaving 4 bases of the junction unmatched. Germline loops: CDR1 MNHNS, CDR2 SASEGT. The CDR3 has 13 residues. As DNA, the CDR3 is TGTGCCAGCAGTGAACTAGGGGGCGGTGAAGCTTTCTTT. Its translation: CASSELGGGEAFF.

J is TRBJ1-1 and V is TRBV11-1; TRBD1 might be the D (5 bases). Trimming left V 5 bases short and J 1 base short, with 11 bases between. Per germline, CDR1 SGHAT and CDR2 FQDESV (reference sequence). CDR3 length: 14 amino acids. The DNA of the CDR3 is TGTGCCAGCAGCCTGTTAGGGGAGAACACTGAAGCTTTCTTT. Its protein product is CASSLLGENTEAFF.